Sequencing of this T cell receptor beta chain was carried out in a study of regulatory T cells in long-lasting Graves disease. General study findings and limits: When disease was persistent, TRBV28, TRBJ1-2 and TRBJ2-5 were the favored segments. Newly diagnosed Graves' patients had higher TCR diversity than persistent ones.

The table lists this clonotype with many counts. Its specificity is not known. Construction of the TCR beta libraries employed iRepertoire HTBI primers in conjunction with Arm-PCR of CDR3 regions. Authors' methods: Throughout the samples, researchers identified 55 to 65 TRBV and approximately 15 TRBJ segments. TCRdb re-called the multiplex PCR reads through MiXCR, storing one row per CDR3 protein. TCRdb's processing, not the authors' own work, is the source of the V and J calls. The table has fewer than 600,000 distinct CDR3 sequences, approximately 23% seen once. Time point defined: persistent/refractory GD, antithyroid drugs over 5 years with positive TRAb. From PBMCs, RNA was extracted and then used to make the TCR library. Peripheral blood, 7.5 to 9.5 milliliters per patient, was collected in EDTA tubes. V shed 5 bases and J 6 bases; nucleotides not matched to a gene: 12. From germline, CDR1 is SGHTA and CDR2 FQGTGA. CDR3 length: 15 residues.

This clonotype originated in a female donor with Graves disease. The chain combines TRBV7-3 with TRBJ1-2; 7 bases are shared with TRBD1. This specimen consisted of peripheral blood mononuclear cells (PBMCs), obtained when the disease was refractory, from a patient treated with antithyroid drugs. The CDR3 sequence is CASSQAGDSADGYTF. The CDR3 nucleotides are TGTGCCAGCAGCCAAGCCGGGGACAGCGCTGATGGCTACACCTTC.